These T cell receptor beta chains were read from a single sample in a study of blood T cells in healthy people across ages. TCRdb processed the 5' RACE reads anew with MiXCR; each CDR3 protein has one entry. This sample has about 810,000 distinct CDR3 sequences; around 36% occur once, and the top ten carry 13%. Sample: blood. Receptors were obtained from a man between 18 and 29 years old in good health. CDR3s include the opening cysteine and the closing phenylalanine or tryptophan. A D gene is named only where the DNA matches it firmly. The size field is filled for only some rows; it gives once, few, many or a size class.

CVSTIAGPQSSYNEQFF,TGTGTCAGCACCATTGCAGGCCCCCAAAGCTCCTACAATGAGCAGTTCTTC,TRBJ2-1,TRBV6-6,.,.
CSASASSTDTQYF,TGCAGTGCTAGTGCTTCTAGCACAGATACGCAGTATTTT,TRBJ2-3,TRBV20-1,.,.
CSVGGRMTTEAFF,TGCAGCGTTGGAGGGAGGATGACAACCGAAGCTTTCTTT,TRBJ1-1,TRBV29-1,few,.
CASSQDQAEQAFF,TGTGCCAGCAGCCAAGATCAGGCAGAACAAGCTTTCTTT,TRBJ1-1,TRBV14,.,.
CASSLQGARETGELFF,TGTGCCAGCAGCTTGCAGGGGGCGAGGGAAACCGGGGAGCTGTTTTTT,TRBJ2-2,TRBV5-5,.,TRBD1
CASSLVVLNEQYF,TGTGCCAGCAGCTTAGTTGTCTTAAACGAGCAGTACTTC,TRBJ2-7,TRBV7-2,few,.
CASSLTGSGTSTDTQYF,TGTGCCAGCAGCTTAACGGGGTCAGGAACGAGCACAGATACGCAGTATTTT,TRBJ2-3,TRBV7-3,.,.
CSAGGGSGNEQFF,TGCAGTGCCGGTGGCGGGAGTGGTAATGAGCAGTTCTTC,TRBJ2-1,TRBV20-1,.,TRBD2
CASSSFPGEQYF,TGTGCCAGCAGCTCATTCCCCGGGGAGCAGTACTTC,TRBJ2-7,TRBV6-2/TRBV6-3,many,.
CASSSRLGTGEQFF,TGTGCCAGCAGCTCCCGACTGGGGACCGGCGAGCAGTTCTTC,TRBJ2-1,TRBV7-2,.,.
CASSLADRVPDTQYF,TGTGCCAGCAGTTTAGCTGACAGGGTCCCAGATACGCAGTATTTT,TRBJ2-3,TRBV12-3/TRBV12-4,few,TRBD1
CSAGDGGETQYF,TGCAGTGCTGGAGATGGGGGAGAGACCCAGTACTTC,TRBJ2-5,TRBV20-1,few,.
CSAGLTENTDTQYF,TGCAGTGCCGGACTTACCGAAAACACAGATACGCAGTATTTT,TRBJ2-3,TRBV20-1,many,.
CASSLGRTEQFF,TGTGCCAGCAGCTTAGGCCGGACTGAGCAGTTCTTC,TRBJ2-1,TRBV7-2,.,.
CASSLPLAGVDNEQFF,TGCGCCAGCAGCTTACCTTTAGCGGGGGTGGACAATGAGCAGTTCTTC,TRBJ2-1,TRBV5-1,few,TRBD2
CASSLSGGGERETQYF,TGTGCCAGCAGTCTTAGCGGGGGAGGCGAGAGGGAGACCCAGTACTTC,TRBJ2-5,TRBV12-3/TRBV12-4,few,TRBD2
CASSPRTGGYTF,TGTGCCAGCAGTCCAAGGACGGGTGGCTACACCTTC,TRBJ1-2,TRBV7-2,many,.
CASGTWGTGEVQQYF,TGTGCCAGCGGGACCTGGGGGACAGGGGAAGTTCAGCAGTACTTC,TRBJ2-7,TRBV2,.,TRBD1
CSARDQGLAEKLFF,TGCAGTGCTAGAGATCAGGGCCTGGCTGAAAAACTGTTTTTT,TRBJ1-4,TRBV20-1,.,.
CAISDPGAVDYEQYF,TGTGCCATCAGTGACCCCGGAGCGGTCGATTACGAGCAGTACTTC,TRBJ2-7,TRBV10-3,many,.
CASSPTSDEKLFF,TGTGCCAGCAGTCCTACCTCAGATGAAAAACTGTTTTTT,TRBJ1-4,TRBV28,few,.
CASSGMGARNTEAFF,TGTGCCAGCAGTGGTATGGGGGCTAGGAACACTGAAGCTTTCTTT,TRBJ1-1,TRBV2,.,.
CASSVHGGRGGDEQYF,TGTGCCAGCAGCGTACATGGTGGCAGGGGGGGGGATGAGCAGTACTTC,TRBJ2-7,TRBV9,few,.
CASSEAGTNQPQHF,TGTGCCAGCAGTGAAGCGGGGACTAATCAGCCCCAGCATTTT,TRBJ1-5,TRBV2,few,.
CASSLNGRTYEQYF,TGTGCCAGCAGTTTAAATGGCAGAACCTACGAGCAGTACTTC,TRBJ2-7,TRBV27,.,.
CASRRDAYEQYF,TGTGCCAGCAGGCGGGATGCCTACGAGCAGTACTTC,TRBJ2-7,TRBV6-2/TRBV6-3,.,.
CASLPSGRAYEQYF,TGTGCCAGCTTACCCAGTGGCAGAGCTTACGAGCAGTACTTC,TRBJ2-7,TRBV28,.,.
CSARDWRGTGGSRAYNEQYF,TGCAGTGCTAGAGATTGGCGCGGGACAGGGGGCAGCAGGGCCTACAATGAGCAGTACTTC,TRBJ2-7,TRBV20-1,once,TRBD1
CASSQGRLNTEAFF,TGTGCCAGCAGCCAAGGACGCTTGAACACTGAAGCTTTCTTT,TRBJ1-1,TRBV3-1,few,.
CASSQPDTDTQYF,TGTGCCAGCAGCCAACCGGACACAGATACGCAGTATTTT,TRBJ2-3,TRBV3-1,once,.
CASSTPDSGDSYEQYF,TGTGCCAGCAGTACCCCGGACAGCGGGGACTCCTACGAGCAGTACTTC,TRBJ2-7,TRBV6-2/TRBV6-3,.,.
CASSGGQDRSGANVLTF,TGTGCCAGCAGCGGGGGACAGGATCGTAGTGGGGCCAACGTCCTGACTTTC,TRBJ2-6,TRBV9,.,TRBD1
CASSSLWMDGTYNEQFF,TGTGCCAGCAGCTCTTTGTGGATGGATGGGACCTACAATGAGCAGTTCTTC,TRBJ2-1,TRBV5-6,.,.
CSGELGPNYGYTF,TGCAGCGGTGAATTGGGGCCAAACTATGGCTACACCTTC,TRBJ1-2,TRBV29-1,once,.
CSAGGQGTNEKLFF,TGCAGTGCTGGAGGGCAGGGAACTAATGAAAAACTGTTTTTT,TRBJ1-4,TRBV20-1,.,.